There are a few counts of the clone carrying this T cell receptor (beta chain). Original data processing: Estimation of nucleated cell counts relied on the amplification of reference gene primers. Some clones are missing from TCRdb's copy, which holds only in-frame ones; the method was immunoSEQ multiplex PCR. V, J and clone size were drawn from that table, and D and trimming were deduced from the DNA. The sample gives 300,000 to 400,000 clones, approximately 86% of which show up once; around 4.4% is in the top ten. Germline V gene lookup returns CDR1 MNHNY and CDR2 SVGAGI (reference sequence). This CDR3 region has 16 residues. J was trimmed by 5 bases and V by 8 bases; bases with no gene match: 14. This entry belongs to a study of blood T cell repertoires in COVID-19. This study enrolled people aged about 18 to 90 from approximately 24 US geographic areas.

V and J are TRBV6-6 and TRBJ2-7, with 11 nucleotides matching TRBD1. The sequenced sample consisted of PBMCs or T cells enriched from blood (not recorded which). The receptor was isolated from a middle-aged woman with acute COVID-19. CDR3 loop: CASRRGRDRGLNEQYF. Here the CDR3 DNA reads TGTGCCAGCCGTCGAGGACGGGACAGGGGGTTAAACGAGCAGTACTTC.